This T cell receptor (beta chain) was profiled in a study of T cells after yellow fever vaccination. Overall study results and limits: Subsequent booster samples again held most clones from primary vaccination (approximately 95% CD4, about 90% CD8). CD4 and CD8 compartments shared a small share of clonotypes, likely from convergent recombination. Weaker, the secondary response peaked sooner, at day 5 versus 15.

The 5'RACE template-switching step produced TCR cDNA and added a universal primer site and UMIs. TCRdb independently ran MiXCR on the 5' RACE reads; one entry per CDR3 protein. In the table there are some 240,000 distinct CDR3 sequences, roughly 5% of which are singletons. This clonotype was counted only a few times. What it binds is unknown. This CDR3 has 16 residues. Trimming removed 5 bases from V and 2 bases from J; junction bases left unmatched: 10. CDR1 is SEHNR and CDR2 is FQNEAQ in the germline V gene (reference sequence). This sequence was found in a man between 18 and 35 years old who received the YFV17D yellow fever vaccine. The chain links TRBV7-9 to TRBJ2-5; 8 nucleotides line up with TRBD2. Source: CD4+ T cells sorted from PBMCs, taken on the day of the yellow fever booster vaccination. Here the CDR3 reads CASSPGGGRGQETQYF. CDR3 in DNA: TGTGCCAGCAGCCCCGGGGGGGGAAGGGGACAAGAGACCCAGTACTTC.